This T cell receptor (beta chain) came from a study of glioma-infiltrating T cells. The iRepertoire nested amplicon-rescue multiplex PCR amplified TCR alpha and beta CDR3s from RNA. For one-step reverse transcription and amplification, roughly 95-450 ng of tissue mRNA or PBMC total RNA was used. TCRdb fed the multiplex PCR reads into MiXCR, producing one record per CDR3 protein. The sample yields around 190,000 distinct CDR3 sequences, more than 35% seen once. Per the germline V gene, CDR1 is SSHAT and CDR2 is FNYEAQ (reference sequence). V lost 6 bases and J lost 2; bases outside the gene matches: 9. The CDR3 length is 16 residues.

V is TRBV7-7 and J is TRBJ2-1; TRBD2 matches 8 bases. Sequencing input: glioma tissue, nonneoplastic brain tissue, or PBMCs (not recorded which). The receptor was derived from a human donor with low-grade glioma or glioblastoma, undergoing nonglioma brain surgery, or in good health (not recorded which). The CDR3 DNA is TGTGCCAGCAGTGAAAGTCTTAGCGGGACCTACAATGAGCAGTTCTTC. Its protein is CASSESLSGTYNEQFF.